The rows below give T cell receptor beta chains drawn from one sample of a study of CDR3 diversity in severe acne. TCRdb reanalysed the PCR reads using MiXCR and keeps one entry per CDR3 protein. The sample gives fewer than 100,000 distinct CDR3 sequences, 45% to 55% of which show up once; roughly an eighth is in the top ten. The specimen was blood. The origin of the receptors is a male donor in good health, without acne. Both conserved end residues are part of each CDR3. The order of the fields is V gene, clone size, J gene, D gene, CDR3 DNA, CDR3 protein. D genes are given only for firm matches. Some rows have no size entry. The others give once, few or many, or a class for an expanded clone.

V gene: TRBV29-1
clone size: .
J gene: TRBJ1-1
D gene: TRBD1
CDR3 DNA: TGCAGCGTTGGACAGGGGGGGGGGTTGAACACTGAAGCTTTCTTT
CDR3 protein: CSVGQGGGLNTEAFF

V gene: TRBV6-1
clone size: .
J gene: TRBJ1-2
D gene: .
CDR3 DNA: TGTGCCAGCAGGCCGAGGGGGAACTATGGCTACACCTTC
CDR3 protein: CASRPRGNYGYTF

V gene: TRBV19
clone size: many
J gene: TRBJ1-2
D gene: .
CDR3 DNA: TGTGCCAGTAGTTACTTTCCGGGCCCCTGGGGCTACACCTTC
CDR3 protein: CASSYFPGPWGYTF

V gene: TRBV2
clone size: .
J gene: TRBJ1-5
D gene: .
CDR3 DNA: TGTGCCAGCAGTGACAGCGGGGGTCAGCCCCAGCATTTT
CDR3 protein: CASSDSGGQPQHF

V gene: TRBV20-1
clone size: .
J gene: TRBJ2-7
D gene: .
CDR3 DNA: TGCAGTGCTCTATTAGGCGAGCAGTACTTC
CDR3 protein: CSALLGEQYF

V gene: TRBV7-6
clone size: once
J gene: TRBJ2-6
D gene: .
CDR3 DNA: TGTGCCAGCAGCGCCAGGTGGGGGTCCGAGGCCAACGTCCTGACTTTC
CDR3 protein: CASSARWGSEANVLTF

V gene: TRBV7-9
clone size: .
J gene: TRBJ2-2
D gene: .
CDR3 DNA: TGTGCCAGCAGCCAGGACGCGGGGCGTACCGGGGAGCTGTTTTTT
CDR3 protein: CASSQDAGRTGELFF

V gene: TRBV7-3
clone size: .
J gene: TRBJ1-2
D gene: .
CDR3 DNA: TGTGCCAGCAGCCTTAGGGCAGGGAATGGCTACACCTTC
CDR3 protein: CASSLRAGNGYTF

V gene: TRBV6-4
clone size: .
J gene: TRBJ1-1
D gene: TRBD1
CDR3 DNA: TGTGCCAGCAGTGACACCTTTCGGGGACAGGGAGGACCTGAAGCTTTCTTT
CDR3 protein: CASSDTFRGQGGPEAFF

V gene: TRBV20-1
clone size: .
J gene: TRBJ2-7
D gene: TRBD1
CDR3 DNA: TGCAGTGCTAGGTGGGTCGACAGGGGAACCTACGAGCAGTACTTC
CDR3 protein: CSARWVDRGTYEQYF

V gene: TRBV2
clone size: .
J gene: TRBJ2-2
D gene: .
CDR3 DNA: TGTGCCTCAAGCCCCCAGTCTGGCACCGGGGAGCTGTTTTTT
CDR3 protein: CASSPQSGTGELFF

V gene: TRBV7-9
clone size: many
J gene: TRBJ2-3
D gene: .
CDR3 DNA: TGTGCCAGCAGCTTAGATCAGGGGAGGACAGATACGCAGTATTTT
CDR3 protein: CASSLDQGRTDTQYF

V gene: TRBV20-1
clone size: many
J gene: TRBJ2-2
D gene: TRBD2
CDR3 DNA: TGCAGTGCTAGGGCTAGCGGGAACACCGGGGAGCTGTTTTTT
CDR3 protein: CSARASGNTGELFF

V gene: TRBV12-3/TRBV12-4
clone size: many
J gene: TRBJ2-5
D gene: TRBD1
CDR3 DNA: TGTGCCAGCAGTCCAGATGGACAGGGGGGAGGGACCCAGTACTTC
CDR3 protein: CASSPDGQGGGTQYF

V gene: TRBV25-1
clone size: .
J gene: TRBJ1-5
D gene: .
CDR3 DNA: TGTGCCAGCAGCCGGCTGGAGGATAGCAATCAGCCCCAGCATTTT
CDR3 protein: CASSRLEDSNQPQHF

V gene: TRBV7-2
clone size: few
J gene: TRBJ2-7
D gene: .
CDR3 DNA: TGTGCCAGCAGCTTAGAATTAGGGGCCGGGATTTACGAGCAGTACTTC
CDR3 protein: CASSLELGAGIYEQYF

V gene: TRBV30
clone size: .
J gene: TRBJ1-4
D gene: TRBD1
CDR3 DNA: TGTGCCTGGACAAAGGGACAGGGGGTTGAAAAACTGTTTTTT
CDR3 protein: CAWTKGQGVEKLFF

V gene: TRBV9
clone size: many
J gene: TRBJ2-1
D gene: TRBD2
CDR3 DNA: TGCGCCAGCAGCCCCGGGACTAGCGGGGGGGCGGGTGAGCAGTTCTTC
CDR3 protein: CASSPGTSGGAGEQFF

V gene: TRBV7-3
clone size: .
J gene: TRBJ1-1
D gene: .
CDR3 DNA: TGTGCCAGCAGCTCCCAGCGGGACACTGAAGCTTTCTTT
CDR3 protein: CASSSQRDTEAFF

V gene: TRBV28
clone size: many
J gene: TRBJ2-7
D gene: .
CDR3 DNA: TGTGCCAGGTTTAGGTGGGGCAGGGGTGAGCAGTACTTC
CDR3 protein: CARFRWGRGEQYF

V gene: TRBV25-1
clone size: .
J gene: TRBJ1-5
D gene: .
CDR3 DNA: TGTGCCAGCACCAGGGTCGGTCAGCCCCAGCATTTT
CDR3 protein: CASTRVGQPQHF

V gene: TRBV20-1
clone size: .
J gene: TRBJ2-7
D gene: TRBD1
CDR3 DNA: TGCAGTGCTAGGGCCGACAGGGGAACCTACGAGCAGTACTTC
CDR3 protein: CSARADRGTYEQYF

V gene: TRBV10-3
clone size: .
J gene: TRBJ1-6
D gene: .
CDR3 DNA: TGTGCCATCAGTGAAAATGGAGGCTATAATTCACCCCTCCACTTT
CDR3 protein: CAISENGGYNSPLHF

V gene: TRBV10-3
clone size: .
J gene: TRBJ2-5
D gene: TRBD1
CDR3 DNA: TGTGCCACCAGCGAGACAGGGGTTGAGACCCAGTACTTC
CDR3 protein: CATSETGVETQYF

V gene: TRBV7-9
clone size: .
J gene: TRBJ2-5
D gene: .
CDR3 DNA: TGTGCCAGCAGCCGGACTGGACAGTACTTC
CDR3 protein: CASSRTGQYF

V gene: TRBV24-1
clone size: many
J gene: TRBJ1-5
D gene: TRBD1
CDR3 DNA: TGTGCCACCAGTGATGACAGGGGGCATCAGCCCCAGCATTTT
CDR3 protein: CATSDDRGHQPQHF

V gene: TRBV2
clone size: many
J gene: TRBJ1-5
D gene: TRBD1
CDR3 DNA: TGTGCCAGCACGGGGTCAGGGGGCCTCAATCAGCCCCAGCATTTT
CDR3 protein: CASTGSGGLNQPQHF

V gene: TRBV24-1
clone size: .
J gene: TRBJ2-7
D gene: .
CDR3 DNA: TGTGCCACCAGTGGTTACGGGCCTCCTGGCTACGAGCAGTACTTC
CDR3 protein: CATSGYGPPGYEQYF

V gene: TRBV5-1
clone size: few
J gene: TRBJ1-5
D gene: .
CDR3 DNA: TGCGCCAGCAGCTACGCCGGCTCCACGCCCCAGCATTTT
CDR3 protein: CASSYAGSTPQHF

V gene: TRBV11-3
clone size: .
J gene: TRBJ1-5
D gene: .
CDR3 DNA: TGTGCCAGCAGCGGGACCGGACAGCCCCAGCATTTT
CDR3 protein: CASSGTGQPQHF

V gene: TRBV20-1
clone size: .
J gene: TRBJ2-7
D gene: TRBD1
CDR3 DNA: TGCAGTGCTACCTGGACAGGGCGTACCTACGAGCAGTACTTC
CDR3 protein: CSATWTGRTYEQYF

V gene: TRBV7-9
clone size: .
J gene: TRBJ1-4
D gene: .
CDR3 DNA: TGTGCCAGCAGCCCCAGGGGACAAAATGAAAAACTGTTTTTT
CDR3 protein: CASSPRGQNEKLFF

V gene: TRBV5-4
clone size: .
J gene: TRBJ2-3
D gene: .
CDR3 DNA: TGTGCCAGCAGCATAAGGCCTGGGGGGAGGGATACGCAGTATTTT
CDR3 protein: CASSIRPGGRDTQYF

V gene: TRBV7-2
clone size: .
J gene: TRBJ2-7
D gene: .
CDR3 DNA: TGTGCCAGCAGCCGATCTTTAGCGCCCAGGGGTCCCTACGAGCAGTACTTC
CDR3 protein: CASSRSLAPRGPYEQYF

V gene: TRBV20-1
clone size: .
J gene: TRBJ2-5
D gene: TRBD2
CDR3 DNA: TGCAGTGCTAGACGGGGACTAGCGGGGGACCAAGAGACCCAGTACTTC
CDR3 protein: CSARRGLAGDQETQYF

V gene: TRBV29-1
clone size: .
J gene: TRBJ2-1
D gene: TRBD1
CDR3 DNA: TGCAGCGTTGCTGGACAGGAATACAATGAGCAGTTCTTC
CDR3 protein: CSVAGQEYNEQFF

V gene: TRBV15
clone size: .
J gene: TRBJ1-1
D gene: .
CDR3 DNA: TGTGTCACCAGCAGAGAGTCAGGAGTGAACACTGAAGCTTTCTTT
CDR3 protein: CVTSRESGVNTEAFF

V gene: TRBV5-4
clone size: .
J gene: TRBJ2-6
D gene: TRBD1
CDR3 DNA: TGTGCCAGCAGCATCGGGACAGGGGCTGGGGCCAACGTCCTGACTTTC
CDR3 protein: CASSIGTGAGANVLTF

V gene: TRBV5-1
clone size: .
J gene: TRBJ2-3
D gene: TRBD2
CDR3 DNA: TGCGCCAGCAGCTTGGGGACTAGCGGGAACACAGATACGCAGTATTTT
CDR3 protein: CASSLGTSGNTDTQYF

V gene: TRBV9
clone size: .
J gene: TRBJ2-7
D gene: TRBD1
CDR3 DNA: TGTGCCAGCAGCGCTAGGACAGGGGGTGGCGAGCAGTACTTC
CDR3 protein: CASSARTGGGEQYF

V gene: TRBV5-1
clone size: many
J gene: TRBJ2-1
D gene: TRBD2
CDR3 DNA: TGCGCCAGCAGCCCAAACGGACTAGCGGGCGGAACCTCCTACAATGAGCAGTTCTTC
CDR3 protein: CASSPNGLAGGTSYNEQFF

V gene: TRBV5-1
clone size: many
J gene: TRBJ2-7
D gene: .
CDR3 DNA: TGCGCCAGCAGCGTGACCGACGTCGCTGGCTACGAGCAGTACTTC
CDR3 protein: CASSVTDVAGYEQYF

V gene: TRBV6-5
clone size: .
J gene: TRBJ2-7
D gene: .
CDR3 DNA: TGTGCCAGCAGAGTTAAGGCGGAGGGGTACGAGCAGTACTTC
CDR3 protein: CASRVKAEGYEQYF

V gene: TRBV3-1
clone size: .
J gene: TRBJ2-5
D gene: TRBD1
CDR3 DNA: TGTGCCAGCAGCCAGCCGGGACAGGCCCAAGAGACCCAGTACTTC
CDR3 protein: CASSQPGQAQETQYF

V gene: TRBV11-2
clone size: many
J gene: TRBJ2-1
D gene: TRBD2
CDR3 DNA: TGTGCCAGCAGCTTGACTAGCGGGGGGCCCTCAGCTAATGAGCAGTTCTTC
CDR3 protein: CASSLTSGGPSANEQFF

V gene: TRBV5-6
clone size: many
J gene: TRBJ2-3
D gene: TRBD1
CDR3 DNA: TGTGCCAGCAAATTAGGGACAGGCCACACAGATACGCAGTATTTT
CDR3 protein: CASKLGTGHTDTQYF